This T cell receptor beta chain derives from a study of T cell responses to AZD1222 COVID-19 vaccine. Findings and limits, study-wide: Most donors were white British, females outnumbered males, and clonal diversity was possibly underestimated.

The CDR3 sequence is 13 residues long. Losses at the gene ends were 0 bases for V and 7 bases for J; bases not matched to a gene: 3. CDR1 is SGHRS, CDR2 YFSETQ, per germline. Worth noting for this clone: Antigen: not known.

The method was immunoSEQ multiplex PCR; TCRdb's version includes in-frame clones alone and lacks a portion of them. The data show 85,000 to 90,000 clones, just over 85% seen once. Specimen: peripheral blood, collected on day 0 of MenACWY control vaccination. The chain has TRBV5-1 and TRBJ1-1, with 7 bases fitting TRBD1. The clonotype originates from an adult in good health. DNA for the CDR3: TGCGCCAGCAGCTTGGGGACAGGTTTTGAAGCTTTCTTT. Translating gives CASSLGTGFEAFF.